This TCR beta chain comes out of a study of shared clonotypes between healthy human individuals. Assay used: immunoSEQ multiplex PCR; TCRdb lists only in-frame clones, some missing. The table records some 2,100,000 clones, approximately 94% of them present only once. This CDR3 contains 12 residues. The germline V gene has CDR1 LNHDA and CDR2 SQIVND (reference sequence). V lost 9 bases, J lost 8 bases, and 16 bases lay in between. This clone is a singleton in its sample. The TCR comes from a man younger than 35 in good health. The sequenced material came from naive CD4+ T cells sorted from blood. The sample's subset: CD45RA+ positively selected. The chain carries TRBV19 and TRBJ1-1; perhaps TRBD1 as D (5 bases). CDR3 DNA sequence: TGTGCCAGCTGGGCCTGGGGGAGGGAAGCTTTCTTT. It is translated as CASWAWGREAFF.